This is a list of T cell receptor beta chains from one sample in a study of glioma-infiltrating T cells after dendritic cell vaccination. Produced via immunoSEQ multiplex PCR; TCRdb's table is partial and in-frame only. Of about 58,000 clones in the sample, about 84% were seen once. The starting material was blood, obtained after dendritic cell vaccination. The receptors come from a human donor with glioblastoma. Both conserved end residues are part of each CDR3. A D gene is named only where the DNA matches it firmly. A row's size may be missing; if present it is once, few, many or a size class.

len,d_gene,v_gene,abundance,j_gene,CDR3aa,CDR3nt
15,TRBD1,TRBV7-2,once,TRBJ2-7,CASSLGVTGFYEQYF,TGTGCCAGCAGCTTAGGCGTGACAGGGTTCTACGAGCAGTACTTC
15,.,TRBV28,few,TRBJ1-1,CASRVEGRTLTEAFF,TGTGCCAGCAGGGTAGAGGGCCGGACCCTCACTGAAGCTTTCTTT
16,.,TRBV4-1,.,TRBJ1-2,CASSQPLIREDRGYTF,TGCGCCAGCAGCCAGCCCCTCATCAGGGAGGACCGTGGCTACACCTTC
13,.,TRBV25-1,.,TRBJ2-7,CASSESRTYEQYF,TGTGCCAGCAGTGAATCCAGGACCTACGAGCAGTACTTC
16,.,TRBV29-1,.,TRBJ1-1,CSVDPGGGRGDTEAFF,TGCAGCGTTGATCCTGGCGGTGGGCGGGGAGACACTGAAGCTTTCTTT
18,TRBD1,TRBV28,.,TRBJ1-1,CASSLIGAWDREDTEAFF,TGTGCCAGCAGTTTAATTGGGGCTTGGGACAGGGAGGACACTGAAGCTTTCTTT
15,TRBD2,TRBV4-3,few,TRBJ2-3,CASSQERGGADTQYF,TGCGCCAGCAGCCAAGAGCGGGGGGGCGCAGATACGCAGTATTTT
12,TRBD1,TRBV6-6,.,TRBJ2-7,CASSPQGVEQYF,TGTGCCAGCAGTCCACAGGGGGTCGAGCAGTACTTC
15,TRBD2,TRBV11-2,.,TRBJ2-7,CASSYTSGGSYEQYF,TGTGCCAGCAGCTACACTAGCGGGGGGTCCTACGAGCAGTACTTC
17,.,TRBV11-2,.,TRBJ1-4,CASSTEGVASIHEKLFF,TGTGCCAGCAGCACAGAGGGTGTGGCGTCAATACATGAAAAACTGTTTTTT
15,TRBD1,TRBV28,.,TRBJ1-2,CASGRGQAGNYGYTF,TGTGCCAGCGGCAGGGGACAGGCCGGCAACTATGGCTACACCTTC
15,TRBD2,TRBV4-2,.,TRBJ2-5,CASSPGLAGAETQYF,TGTGCCAGCAGCCCGGGACTAGCGGGGGCAGAGACCCAGTACTTC
14,TRBD1,TRBV6-5,.,TRBJ1-6,CASKDRDSFSPLHF,TGTGCCAGCAAAGACCGGGACAGTTTTTCTCCCCTCCACTTT
15,.,TRBV5-1,.,TRBJ2-3,CASSLRGEGEDTQYF,TGCGCCAGCAGCTTACGCGGGGAGGGGGAAGATACGCAGTATTTT
16,.,TRBV4-2,.,TRBJ2-2,CASSQEVGANTGELFF,TGTGCCAGCAGCCAAGAGGTGGGAGCGAACACCGGGGAGCTGTTTTTT
18,.,TRBV21-1,once,TRBJ1-5,CASTRTGKNGLSNQPQHF,TGTGCCAGCACCAGGACAGGGAAAAATGGCCTTAGCAATCAGCCCCAGCATTTT
18,.,TRBV4-1,.,TRBJ2-4,CASSQSLAARNPKNIQYF,TGCGCCAGCAGCCAATCGCTGGCCGCGAGGAATCCAAAAAACATTCAGTACTTC
14,TRBD1,TRBV11-3,.,TRBJ2-7,CASSDDRELYEQYF,TGTGCCAGCAGCGATGACAGGGAACTCTACGAGCAGTACTTC
16,TRBD1,TRBV19,few,TRBJ1-6,CASSARTGTYNSPLHF,TGTGCCAGTAGTGCCCGGACAGGGACCTATAATTCACCCCTCCACTTT
11,.,TRBV11-2,.,TRBJ2-7,CASSLWEEQYF,TGTGCCAGCAGCTTATGGGAGGAGCAGTACTTC
13,TRBD1,TRBV13,.,TRBJ1-1,CASRGQGDTEAFF,TGTGCCAGCAGGGGACAGGGGGACACTGAAGCTTTCTTT
12,.,TRBV30,.,TRBJ1-2,CAWSVGGYGYTF,TGTGCCTGGAGTGTAGGGGGCTATGGCTACACCTTC
18,.,TRBV19,.,TRBJ1-2,CASSMGEAALRTNYGYTF,TGTGCCAGTAGTATGGGTGAAGCAGCGCTACGGACTAACTATGGCTACACCTTC
15,TRBD2,TRBV9,.,TRBJ2-1,CASSAGGGAGNEQFF,TGTGCCAGCAGCGCCGGCGGGGGGGCTGGCAATGAGCAGTTCTTC
16,TRBD2,TRBV30,.,TRBJ2-5,CAWSTGLAGGQETQYF,TGTGCCTGGAGTACAGGGCTAGCGGGGGGGCAAGAGACCCAGTACTTC
15,.,TRBV27,.,TRBJ1-4,CASSLRQAGHEKLFF,TGTGCCAGCAGTTTAAGACAGGCCGGTCATGAAAAACTGTTTTTT
17,TRBD2,TRBV9,.,TRBJ2-1,CASSGSLAGDSYNEQFF,TGTGCCAGCAGCGGGAGCCTAGCGGGAGACTCCTACAATGAGCAGTTCTTC
13,.,TRBV6-5,.,TRBJ1-5,CASSDISNQPQHF,TGTGCCAGCAGTGACATTAGCAATCAGCCCCAGCATTTT
16,.,TRBV15,.,TRBJ2-1,CATSRDWRVSYNEQFF,TGTGCCACCAGCAGAGATTGGCGGGTGTCGTACAATGAGCAGTTCTTC
13,.,TRBV19,.,TRBJ1-1,CASKEQSGTEAFF,TGTGCCAGTAAAGAGCAGTCCGGGACTGAAGCTTTCTTT
17,.,TRBV9,.,TRBJ2-2,CASSVATTGANTGELFF,TGTGCCAGCAGCGTAGCTACAACGGGGGCGAACACCGGGGAGCTGTTTTTT
13,.,TRBV19,.,TRBJ1-4,CASSVTGQEKLFF,TGTGCCAGTAGCGTTACCGGACAGGAAAAACTGTTTTTT
12,.,TRBV7-2,.,TRBJ1-4,CASRQGNEKLFF,TGTGCCAGCAGGCAGGGTAATGAAAAACTGTTTTTT
17,TRBD1,TRBV4-2,.,TRBJ1-2,CASSPRSGQGLVYGYTF,TGTGCCAGCAGCCCTCGTTCGGGACAGGGATTAGTCTATGGCTACACCTTC
16,.,TRBV2,.,TRBJ1-1,CASSQTGTGIGAEAFF,TGTGCCAGCAGCCAAACCGGCACAGGGATAGGGGCTGAAGCTTTCTTT
17,.,TRBV7-2,.,TRBJ1-1,CASSFPVQGRRITEAFF,TGTGCCAGCAGCTTTCCGGTTCAGGGGCGGAGGATTACTGAAGCTTTCTTT
15,TRBD2,TRBV7-8,.,TRBJ2-2,CASSFLAANTGELFF,TGTGCCAGCAGCTTTCTAGCGGCGAACACCGGGGAGCTGTTTTTT
15,TRBD1,TRBV19,.,TRBJ1-2,CASSTGDRVANGYTF,TGTGCCAGTAGTACCGGGGACAGGGTAGCGAATGGCTACACCTTC
14,TRBD1,TRBV18,.,TRBJ2-7,CASWLAGGPYEQYF,TGTGCCAGCTGGCTGGCAGGGGGACCCTACGAGCAGTACTTC
15,.,TRBV15,.,TRBJ2-1,CATSRAQSSYNEQFF,TGTGCCACCAGCAGAGCACAGAGCTCCTACAATGAGCAGTTCTTC
15,.,TRBV5-4,.,TRBJ1-1,CASSLEVRSTAEAFF,TGTGCCAGCAGCTTGGAGGTCAGGTCGACCGCTGAAGCTTTCTTT
14,TRBD2,TRBV7-2,.,TRBJ2-2,CASSIAGATGELFF,TGTGCCAGCAGCATAGCGGGGGCAACCGGGGAGCTGTTTTTT
16,.,TRBV5-1,.,TRBJ1-1,CASSPWTRGGDIEAFF,TGCGCCAGCAGCCCGTGGACAAGGGGCGGCGACATTGAAGCTTTCTTT
15,TRBD1,TRBV6-1,.,TRBJ1-3,CASSSQTGSGNTIYF,TGTGCCAGCAGTAGTCAGACAGGGTCCGGAAACACCATATATTTT
14,.,TRBV6-1,once,TRBJ2-6,CASRALSGANVLTF,TGTGCCAGCAGGGCCCTCTCTGGGGCCAACGTCCTGACTTTC
15,.,TRBV6-5,.,TRBJ1-2,CASSPAGTGSIGYTF,TGTGCCAGCAGTCCCGCCGGAACAGGGTCTATTGGCTACACCTTC
14,.,TRBV30,once,TRBJ1-1,CAWRGGGPNTEAFF,TGTGCCTGGAGGGGAGGTGGGCCGAACACTGAAGCTTTCTTT
15,.,TRBV18,.,TRBJ2-7,CASSSRSGHTYEQYF,TGTGCCAGCTCATCCCGTTCGGGACACACCTACGAGCAGTACTTC
16,TRBD2,TRBV4-3,.,TRBJ2-3,CASSQEGRGSTDTQYF,TGCGCCAGCAGCCAAGAGGGGCGGGGGAGCACAGATACGCAGTATTTT
19,TRBD1,TRBV28,.,TRBJ2-3,CASSPGGGTGGADTDTQYF,TGTGCCAGCAGCCCCGGGGGGGGGACAGGGGGCGCTGACACAGATACGCAGTATTTT